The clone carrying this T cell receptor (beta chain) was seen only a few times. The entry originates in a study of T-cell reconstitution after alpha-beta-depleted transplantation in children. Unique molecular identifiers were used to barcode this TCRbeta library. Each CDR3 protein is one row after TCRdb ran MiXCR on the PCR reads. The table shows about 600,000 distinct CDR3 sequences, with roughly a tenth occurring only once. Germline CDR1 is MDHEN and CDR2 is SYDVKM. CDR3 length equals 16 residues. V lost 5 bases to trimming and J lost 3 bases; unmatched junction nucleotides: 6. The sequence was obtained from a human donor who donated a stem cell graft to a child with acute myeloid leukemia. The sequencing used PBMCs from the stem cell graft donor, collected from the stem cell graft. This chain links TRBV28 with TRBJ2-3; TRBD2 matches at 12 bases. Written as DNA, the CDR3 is TGTGCCAGCAGTGACCCTAGCGGGAGGGGGACAGATACGCAGTATTTT. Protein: CASSDPSGRGTDTQYF.